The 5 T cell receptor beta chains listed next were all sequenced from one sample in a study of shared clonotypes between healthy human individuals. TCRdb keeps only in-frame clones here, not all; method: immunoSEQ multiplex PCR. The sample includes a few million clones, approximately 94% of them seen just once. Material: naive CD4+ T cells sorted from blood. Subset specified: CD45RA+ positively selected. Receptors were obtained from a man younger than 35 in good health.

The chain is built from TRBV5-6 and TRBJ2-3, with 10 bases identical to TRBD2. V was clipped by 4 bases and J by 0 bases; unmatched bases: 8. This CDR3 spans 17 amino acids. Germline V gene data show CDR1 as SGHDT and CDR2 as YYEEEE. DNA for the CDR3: TGTGCCAGCAGCCGGGCAGCGGGAGGGCCTAGCACAGATACGCAGTATTTT. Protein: CASSRAAGGPSTDTQYF.

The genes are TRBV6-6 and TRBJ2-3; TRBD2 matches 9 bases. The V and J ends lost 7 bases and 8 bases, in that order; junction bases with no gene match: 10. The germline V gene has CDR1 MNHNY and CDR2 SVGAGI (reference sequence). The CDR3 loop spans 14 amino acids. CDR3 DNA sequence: TGTGCCAGCACCAGCGGGAGGCGAGAAGGTACGCAGTATTTT. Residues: CASTSGRREGTQYF.

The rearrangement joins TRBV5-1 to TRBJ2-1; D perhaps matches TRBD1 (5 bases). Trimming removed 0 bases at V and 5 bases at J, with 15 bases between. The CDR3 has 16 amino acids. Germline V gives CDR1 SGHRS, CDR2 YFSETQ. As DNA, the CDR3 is TGCGCCAGCAGCTTGGGACCCTTCTTGGACAACAATGAGCAGTTCTTC. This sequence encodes CASSLGPFLDNNEQFF. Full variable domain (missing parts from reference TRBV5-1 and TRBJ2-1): KAGVTQTPRYLIKTRGQQVTLSCSPISGHRSVSWYQQTPGQGLQFLFEYFSETQRNKGNFPGRFSGRQFSNSRSEMNVSTLELGDSALYLCASSLGPFLDNNEQFFGPGTRLTVL.

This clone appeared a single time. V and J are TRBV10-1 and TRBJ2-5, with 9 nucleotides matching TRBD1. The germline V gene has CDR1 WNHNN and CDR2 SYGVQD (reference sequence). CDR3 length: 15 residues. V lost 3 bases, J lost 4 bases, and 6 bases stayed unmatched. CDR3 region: CASSDRTGAGETQYF. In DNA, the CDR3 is TGCGCCAGCAGTGACCGGACAGGGGCCGGAGAGACCCAGTACTTC.

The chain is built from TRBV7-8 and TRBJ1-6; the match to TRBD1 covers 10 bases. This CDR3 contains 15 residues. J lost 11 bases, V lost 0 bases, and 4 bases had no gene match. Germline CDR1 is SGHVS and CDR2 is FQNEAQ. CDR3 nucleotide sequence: TGTGCCAGCAGCTTAGCGACAGGGGGCTGGACACCCCTCCACTTT. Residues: CASSLATGGWTPLHF.